This T cell receptor beta chain came from a study of blood T cell repertoires in COVID-19. This table comes from immunoSEQ multiplex PCR, and its TCRdb copy is limited to in-frame clones, with some not included. This sample has about 210,000 clones, with less than 90% found just once. CDR1 is LNHDA, CDR2 SQIVND, per germline (reference sequence). Trimming shortened V by 5 bases and J by 5 bases, and 15 bases separated the two germline ends. This CDR3 is built from 14 residues. The sample taken for sequencing was PBMCs or T cells enriched from blood (not recorded which). The rearrangement uses TRBV19 and TRBJ1-1; perhaps TRBD1 as D (5 bases). This clonotype was sampled from a woman aged 25 to 39 who had been exposed to COVID-19. CDR3 protein: CASSFTDSGTEAFF. DNA for the CDR3: TGTGCCAGTAGTTTTACCGACAGTGGGACTGAAGCTTTCTTT.